A selection of T cell receptor beta chains follows, all from one sample in a study of blood T cell repertoires in COVID-19. Assay: immunoSEQ multiplex PCR; the TCRdb copy retains only in-frame clones and omits some. The sample gives roughly 8,000 clones, roughly 82% of which show up once; 15% to 20% is in the top ten. Sequenced: peripheral blood. Receptors were obtained from a woman aged 55-70 years with active COVID-19. Both conserved end residues are part of each CDR3. D genes are given only for firm matches. Rows may omit the clone size; those that give it use once, few, many or a size class.

d_call clone_size j_call v_call cdr3_nt cdr3_aa
- few TRBJ1-1 TRBV5-6 TGTGCCAGCAGCCCCCACAACAGGGCGAACACTGAAGCTTTCTTT CASSPHNRANTEAFF
TRBD1 once TRBJ1-5 TRBV28 TGTGCCAGCACTCGGACAGGGGAAAGGAGCAATCAGCCCCAGCATTTT CASTRTGERSNQPQHF
TRBD1 few TRBJ1-2 TRBV6-2/TRBV6-3 TGTGCCAGCAGTTACGCGGGACAGCAGGGCTACACCTTC CASSYAGQQGYTF
TRBD1 - TRBJ2-2 TRBV7-9 TGTGCCAGCAGCCCCGCGGACAGGGTACGAGGGGAGCTGTTTTTT CASSPADRVRGELFF
TRBD1 - TRBJ2-7 TRBV23-1 TGCGCCAGCAGTCAACCCACGGTGACAGGGTGGTTGGCCTACGAGCAGTACTTC CASSQPTVTGWLAYEQYF
- - TRBJ2-2 TRBV12-3/TRBV12-4 TGTGCCAGCAGTTTAGCGCTACTCGGGGAGCTGTTTTTT CASSLALLGELFF
- - TRBJ2-7 TRBV7-8 TGTGCCAGCAGCTCCCAGACTAGGAAGGGTACCTACGAGCAGTACTTC CASSSQTRKGTYEQYF
TRBD1 - TRBJ2-7 TRBV7-8 TGTGCCAGCAGCAACAGGGACAGCACACCCTACGAGCAGTACTTC CASSNRDSTPYEQYF
- - TRBJ2-7 TRBV12-3/TRBV12-4 TGTGCCAGCAGTTTGGGGAGCTCCTACGAGCAGTACTTC CASSLGSSYEQYF
- - TRBJ1-1 TRBV6-5 TGTGCCAGCAGAAGGTGGCAGGGCGACACTGAAGCTTTCTTT CASRRWQGDTEAFF
- - TRBJ2-1 TRBV7-2 TGTGCCAGCAGCTTAGTCGTCGGGACTTCTTTCTACAATGAGCAGTTCTTC CASSLVVGTSFYNEQFF
TRBD1 - TRBJ1-1 TRBV7-2 TGTGCCAGCAGCATCCGAGGGGGCGGGAACACTGAAGCTTTCTTT CASSIRGGGNTEAFF
TRBD2 - TRBJ2-5 TRBV5-1 TGCGCCAGCAGCGCGAGCGGGGCTTCTTTCCAAGAGACCCAGTACTTC CASSASGASFQETQYF
TRBD1 - TRBJ1-5 TRBV2 TGTGCCAGCAGTGTCCCGTCAGGGGGTTTTAATCAGCCCCAGCATTTT CASSVPSGGFNQPQHF
TRBD1 - TRBJ2-7 TRBV5-4 TGTGCCAGCACCCGGGACAGGGGGATCCCCGAGCAGTACTTC CASTRDRGIPEQYF
TRBD2 - TRBJ2-1 TRBV7-2 TGTGCCAGCAGCTTAGGTCCGGGGGGGACCTACAATGAGCAGTTCTTC CASSLGPGGTYNEQFF
- - TRBJ2-5 TRBV24-1 TGTGCCACCAGTGATTTTACAGGGTCCCAAGAGACCCAGTACTTC CATSDFTGSQETQYF
- - TRBJ2-7 TRBV7-9 TGTGCCAGCAGCTTAGTGGCCCCCTACGAGCAGTACTTC CASSLVAPYEQYF
TRBD1 - TRBJ2-6 TRBV28 TGTGCCAGCGGACAGGGGGGGGCTGGGGCCAACGTCCTGACTTTC CASGQGGAGANVLTF
TRBD2 - TRBJ2-7 TRBV11-2 TGTGCCAGCAGTCTAGCGGGGGGTTGGGAGCAGTACTTC CASSLAGGWEQYF
- - TRBJ2-7 TRBV11-2 TGTGCCAGCAGCTTAGGCAGGGATGAGTACGAGCAGTACTTC CASSLGRDEYEQYF
TRBD1 - TRBJ2-7 TRBV6-5 TGTGCCAGCAGTCGGCCCAGGGGGCTCGAGCAGTACTTC CASSRPRGLEQYF
- - TRBJ1-6 TRBV5-1 TGCGCCAGCAGCCTGGGGGGGCGGTATTCACCCCTCCACTTT CASSLGGRYSPLHF
TRBD1 - TRBJ2-1 TRBV10-3 TGTGCCATCAGCCTAGGGACAGGTGTTTACAATGAGCAGTTCTTC CAISLGTGVYNEQFF
TRBD2 - TRBJ2-7 TRBV27 TGTGCCAGCAGAAGCCACGGACTAGCGGGGGTCTACGAGCAGTACTTC CASRSHGLAGVYEQYF
- - TRBJ1-5 TRBV10-3 TGTGCCACCGTACAGGGTTTGAGCAATCAGCCCCAGCATTTT CATVQGLSNQPQHF
- once TRBJ1-1 TRBV4-3 TGCGCCAGCAGCCCGAGTCCGGTAACTGAAGCTTTCTTT CASSPSPVTEAFF
- - TRBJ2-2 TRBV19 TGTGCCAGTCTTCTCCCAGGACTTACCGGGGAGCTGTTTTTT CASLLPGLTGELFF
TRBD1 - TRBJ1-2 TRBV30 TGTGCCTGGAAGGGTGGGACAGGAGACATTTTCCTCTATGGCTACACCTTC CAWKGGTGDIFLYGYTF
- - TRBJ1-3 TRBV28 TGTGCCATCGCGGGGGAGGGAAACACCATATATTTT CAIAGEGNTIYF
TRBD2 - TRBJ2-5 TRBV11-2 TGTGCCAGCAGCTTAACCCCGGGTAGCGGGGGAGAGACCCAGTACTTC CASSLTPGSGGETQYF
TRBD1 - TRBJ1-2 TRBV30 TGTGCCTGGAGTGTACGGCAGGGGGGTTACACCTTC CAWSVRQGGYTF
- - TRBJ2-2 TRBV7-9 TGTGCCAGCAGCTTGCAGGGTGGCAACACCGGGGAGCTGTTTTTT CASSLQGGNTGELFF